The clone carrying this TCR beta chain was observed a handful of times. As it was prepared, the TCRbeta library received unique molecular identifiers. MiXCR was run by TCRdb on the PCR reads, yielding one entry per CDR3 protein. This repertoire shows approximately 350,000 distinct CDR3 sequences, about 17% found once; its top ten account for just over 40%. The CDR3 totals 16 residues. CDR1 is LGHNA and CDR2 is YSLEER in the germline V gene. Trimming removed 0 bases from V and 1 base from J, with 10 bases in between. The data belong to a study of T-cell reconstitution after alpha-beta-depleted transplantation in children.

This TCR was sampled from a male patient aged 2-15 years who had a stem cell transplant for acute lymphoblastic leukemia, so the T cells may come from the graft donor. The V call is TRBV4-3, the J call TRBJ2-1, with D unclear. The material was PBMCs, mostly from graft donor cells, obtained 360 days after TCRalphabeta/CD19-depleted stem cell transplant. CDR3 sequence reads: CASSQDKVGSYNEQFF. In DNA form, the CDR3 reads TGCGCCAGCAGCCAAGACAAGGTTGGTTCCTACAATGAGCAGTTCTTC.